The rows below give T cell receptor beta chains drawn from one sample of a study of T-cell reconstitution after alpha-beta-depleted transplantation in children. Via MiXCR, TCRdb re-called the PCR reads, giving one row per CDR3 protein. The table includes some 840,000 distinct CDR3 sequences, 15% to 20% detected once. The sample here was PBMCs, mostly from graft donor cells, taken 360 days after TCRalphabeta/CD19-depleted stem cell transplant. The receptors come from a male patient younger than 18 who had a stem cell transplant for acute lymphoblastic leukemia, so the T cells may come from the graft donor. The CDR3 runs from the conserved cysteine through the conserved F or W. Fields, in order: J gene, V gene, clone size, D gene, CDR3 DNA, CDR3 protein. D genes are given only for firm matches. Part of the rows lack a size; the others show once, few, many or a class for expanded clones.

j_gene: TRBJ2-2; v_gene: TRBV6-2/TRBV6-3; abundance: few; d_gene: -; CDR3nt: TGTGCCAGCAGTTACTCGATTGGGGTTCCGAACACCGGGGAGCTGTTTTTT; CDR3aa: CASSYSIGVPNTGELFF
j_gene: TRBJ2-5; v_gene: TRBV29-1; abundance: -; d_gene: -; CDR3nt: TGCAGCGTTGGGGGGGGGCCCGAGACCCAGTACTTC; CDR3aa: CSVGGGPETQYF
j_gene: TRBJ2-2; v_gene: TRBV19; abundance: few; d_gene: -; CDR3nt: TGTGCCAGTAGTATACAAAGGACCGGGGAGCTGTTTTTT; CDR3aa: CASSIQRTGELFF
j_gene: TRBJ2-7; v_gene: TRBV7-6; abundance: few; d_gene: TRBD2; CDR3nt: TGTGCCAGCAGCTTCTGGCGGGAGGGCCTCCACGAGCAGTACTTC; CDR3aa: CASSFWREGLHEQYF
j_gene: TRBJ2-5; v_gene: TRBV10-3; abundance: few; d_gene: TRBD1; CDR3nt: TGTGCCATCAGTGAAGGGACAGACGAGACCCAGTACTTC; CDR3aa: CAISEGTDETQYF
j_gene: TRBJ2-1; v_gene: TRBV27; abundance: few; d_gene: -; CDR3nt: TGTGCCAGCAGTTTACTTGATAACTACAATGAGCAGTTCTTC; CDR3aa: CASSLLDNYNEQFF
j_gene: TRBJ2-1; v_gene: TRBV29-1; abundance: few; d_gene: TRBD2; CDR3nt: TGCAGCGTTGAATTAGCGGGATCCTACAATGAGCAGTTCTTC; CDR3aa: CSVELAGSYNEQFF
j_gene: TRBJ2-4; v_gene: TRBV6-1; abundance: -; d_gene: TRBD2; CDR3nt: TGTGCCAGCAGAAGAGCGGGAGTGGCCAAAAACATTCAGTACTTC; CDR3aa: CASRRAGVAKNIQYF
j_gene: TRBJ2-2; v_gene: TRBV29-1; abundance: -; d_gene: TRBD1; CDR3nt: TGCAGCGTCTCGGGACAGGGGGCAGTCGGGGAGCTGTTTTTT; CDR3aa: CSVSGQGAVGELFF
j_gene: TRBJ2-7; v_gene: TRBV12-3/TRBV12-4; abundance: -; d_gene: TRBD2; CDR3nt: TGTGCCAGCAGTTACCGGGGACTAGCGGGTTCCTACGAGCAGTACTTC; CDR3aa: CASSYRGLAGSYEQYF
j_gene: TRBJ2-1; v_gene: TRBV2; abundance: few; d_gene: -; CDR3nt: TGTGCCAGCAGTTCCCTGGCGGTTGTTTTTGGAAGGTCCTACAATGAGCAGTTCTTC; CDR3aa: CASSSLAVVFGRSYNEQFF
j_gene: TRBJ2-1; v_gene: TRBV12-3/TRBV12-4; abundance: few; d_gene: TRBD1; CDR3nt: TGTGCCAGCATGAGAACAGGGGGCTCCTACAATGAGCAGTTCTTC; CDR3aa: CASMRTGGSYNEQFF
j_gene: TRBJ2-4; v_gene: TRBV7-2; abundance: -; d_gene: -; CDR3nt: TGTGCCAGCAGCTCACCGTGGATAAGAGAAAACATTCAGTACTTC; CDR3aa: CASSSPWIRENIQYF
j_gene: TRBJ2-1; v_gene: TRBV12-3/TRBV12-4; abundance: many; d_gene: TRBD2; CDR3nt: TGTGCCAGCAATCCTACCGGGACTAGCGGCATTGCTGAGCAGTTCTTC; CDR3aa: CASNPTGTSGIAEQFF
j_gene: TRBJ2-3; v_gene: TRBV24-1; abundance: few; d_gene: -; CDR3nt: TGTGCCACCAGTGACCCCACAGATACGCAGTATTTT; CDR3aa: CATSDPTDTQYF
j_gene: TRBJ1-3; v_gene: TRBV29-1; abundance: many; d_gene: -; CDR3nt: TGCAGCGTTGAAGACAGCTATTCTCTAAACACCATATATTTT; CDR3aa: CSVEDSYSLNTIYF
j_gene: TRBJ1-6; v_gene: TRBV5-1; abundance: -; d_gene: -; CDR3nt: TGCGCCAGCAGCAGATCTCAGGGGCCGTCCTATAATTCACCCCTCCACTTT; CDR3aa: CASSRSQGPSYNSPLHF
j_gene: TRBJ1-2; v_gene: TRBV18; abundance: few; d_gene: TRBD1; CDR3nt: TGTGCCAGCTCCCTTGACAGGGGGCGCGTTTATTATGGCTACACCTTC; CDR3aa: CASSLDRGRVYYGYTF
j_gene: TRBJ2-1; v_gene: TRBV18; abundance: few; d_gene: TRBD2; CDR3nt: TGTGCCAGCTCACTGGCGGCGGGAGTGGGGATGGATGAGCAGTTCTTC; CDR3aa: CASSLAAGVGMDEQFF
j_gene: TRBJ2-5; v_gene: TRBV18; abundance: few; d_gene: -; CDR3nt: TGTGCCAGCTCACCACCCTCGCATTCTCGGGAGACCCAGTACTTC; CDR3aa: CASSPPSHSRETQYF
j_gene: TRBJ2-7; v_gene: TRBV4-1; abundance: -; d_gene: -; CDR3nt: TGCGCCAGCAGCCAAGGCAGTACGGCGTCGGGCTACGAGCAGTACTTC; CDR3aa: CASSQGSTASGYEQYF
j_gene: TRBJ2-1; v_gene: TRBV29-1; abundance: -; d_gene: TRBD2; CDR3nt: TGCAGCGTTGGTGTAGCGGGAGTTGTGGATGAGCAGTTCTTC; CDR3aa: CSVGVAGVVDEQFF
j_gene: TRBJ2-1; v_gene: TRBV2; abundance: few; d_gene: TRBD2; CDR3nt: TGTGCCAGCAGTGAGACTGCGGGGGGGGTCTACAATGAGCAGTTCTTC; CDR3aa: CASSETAGGVYNEQFF
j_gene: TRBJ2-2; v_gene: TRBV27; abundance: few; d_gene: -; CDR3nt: TGTGCCAGCAGTTTAGTGAGGGGCACCGGGGAGCTGTTTTTT; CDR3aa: CASSLVRGTGELFF